The 14 T cell receptor beta chains presented below share a single source sample, sequenced in a study of PD-L1 blockade in urothelial cancer. Documented time point: pretreatment peripheral blood. Sequencing was performed with immunoSEQ multiplex PCR; in TCRdb, only in-frame clones are kept and a portion is missing. The repertoire holds 50,000 to 55,000 clones, with approximately 77% as singletons. This sample comprised PBMCs, obtained around atezolizumab (anti-PD-L1) treatment. The receptors stem from a man between 65 and 80 years old with urothelial cancer.

The V call is TRBV18, the J call TRBJ2-2; D possibly corresponds to TRBD1 (5 bases). Trimming took 10 bases from V and 5 from J, leaving 14 bases between them. This CDR3 is built from 13 residues. Germline loops: CDR1 KGHSH, CDR2 LQKENI. The chain's CDR3 is CATAGNPTGELFF. CDR3 DNA sequence: TGTGCCACTGCAGGGAATCCGACCGGGGAGCTGTTTTTT.

This chain links TRBV2 with TRBJ2-5; 7 nucleotides match TRBD1. This CDR3 is 17 amino acids long. Germline CDR1 reads SNHLY; CDR2 reads FYNNEI. The trim removed 5 bases at V and 5 bases at J, leaving 17 bases unmatched. CDR3 DNA: TGTGCCAGCAGTTCAGCGCAACAAAGGGGGCGCGGGGAGACCCAGTACTTC. Translation gives CASSSAQQRGRGETQYF.

The chain combines TRBV6-6 with TRBJ2-7; 11 nucleotides align to TRBD2. CDR3 size: 14 residues. Germline CDR1 and CDR2: MNHNY and SVGAGI (reference sequence). Trimming cost V 7 bases and J 2 bases; bases outside gene matches: 4. The CDR3 sequence is CASNVAGGPYEQYF. CDR3 bases: TGTGCCAGCAATGTAGCGGGGGGGCCCTACGAGCAGTACTTC.

V is TRBV6-5 and J is TRBJ2-1, with unresolved D. Looked up from germline, CDR1 is MNHEY and CDR2 is SVGAGI. This CDR3 has 14 residues. V was trimmed by 8 bases and J by 1 base, leaving 12 bases between them. The CDR3 DNA sequence: TGTGCCAGCGCAATAAGAGAGTCCTACAATGAGCAGTTCTTC. Translation: CASAIRESYNEQFF.

The chain employs TRBV7-6 and TRBJ1-5; D is perhaps TRBD1 (6 bases). Germline lookup yields CDR1 SGHVS and CDR2 FNYEAQ. Trimming pared 2 bases from V and 6 bases from J, leaving 17 bases between. CDR3 length: 16 amino acids. CDR3 amino acids: CASSLSAVRGAQPQHF. The CDR3 bases are TGTGCCAGCAGCTTAAGCGCGGTCCGGGGGGCTCAGCCCCAGCATTTT.

The chain joins TRBV28 to TRBJ2-2; TRBD2 might be the D (6 bases). Germline V gives CDR1 MDHEN, CDR2 SYDVKM. V shed 6 bases and J shed 3 bases, with 11 bases lying between them. CDR3 length equals 14 residues. In nucleotides, the CDR3 is TGTGCCAGCAGGAGAGCGGGTTACACCGGGGAGCTGTTTTTT. The encoded protein is CASRRAGYTGELFF.

This clone was observed a few times. CDR3 DNA sequence: TGTGCCAGCAGTGAAGGCGGCGGGAGGAACGAGCAGTACTTC. It is translated as CASSEGGGRNEQYF. The chain links TRBV25-1 to TRBJ2-7, with TRBD2 identical over 8 bases. Germline loops: CDR1 MGHDK, CDR2 SYGVNS. This CDR3 contains 14 residues. With V trimmed by 2 bases and J by 5 bases, 5 bases remained unmatched.

The J gene is TRBJ2-7, the V gene TRBV15, with 8 bases fitting TRBD2. This CDR3 is 15 amino acids long. Germline values: CDR1 LNHNV, CDR2 YYDKDF (reference sequence). Germline trimming cut 1 base from V and 7 bases from J; bases unmatched to any gene: 9. The CDR3 region is CATSRGGAGAGEQYF. In DNA form, the CDR3 reads TGTGCCACCAGCAGAGGTGGAGCGGGAGCGGGAGAGCAGTACTTC.

This chain uses TRBV5-1 with TRBJ1-4; 7 nucleotides align to TRBD1. The CDR3 is 15 amino acids. CDR1 is SGHRS, CDR2 YFSETQ, per germline. The junction had 3 bases not matched to a gene; V was cut back by 0 bases and J by 4 bases. Here the CDR3 reads CASSLEGAFNEKLFF. The CDR3 DNA is TGCGCCAGCAGCTTGGAGGGGGCCTTTAATGAAAAACTGTTTTTT. Complete variable domain (other parts from reference TRBV5-1 and TRBJ1-4): KAGVTQTPRYLIKTRGQQVTLSCSPISGHRSVSWYQQTPGQGLQFLFEYFSETQRNKGNFPGRFSGRQFSNSRSEMNVSTLELGDSALYLCASSLEGAFNEKLFFGSGTQLSVL.

The CDR3 sequence: CASSLGGTEMTQYF. CDR3 DNA: TGTGCCAGCAGCTTAGGGGGGACAGAGATGACGCAGTATTTT. The rearrangement joins TRBV7-9 to TRBJ2-3; 7 positions match TRBD1. CDR3 length: 14 residues. V lost 1 base to trimming and J lost 9 bases; unmatched junction nucleotides: 7. Germline CDR1 and CDR2: SEHNR and FQNEAQ (reference sequence).

This clone has just a few counts. The chain uses TRBV7-2 and TRBJ2-7; D might be TRBD2 (7 bases). The CDR3 length is 14 residues. V lost 6 bases, J lost 1 base, and 13 bases lay in between. The germline V gene encodes CDR1 SGHTA and CDR2 FQGNSA. The CDR3 sequence: CASRSQGGSYEQYF. The CDR3 DNA follows: TGTGCCAGCAGGTCACAGGGAGGGTCCTACGAGCAGTACTTC.

The rearrangement joins TRBV29-1 to TRBJ2-5; 10 nucleotides match TRBD1. V lost 6 bases to trimming and J lost 5 bases; unmatched junction nucleotides: 9. The CDR3 spans 14 residues. CDR1 and CDR2 from the germline V gene are SQVTM and ANQGSEA. This CDR3 is CSVTTGGARETQYF. In DNA form, the CDR3 reads TGCAGCGTGACGACAGGGGGCGCAAGGGAGACCCAGTACTTC.

The rearrangement joins TRBV5-1 to TRBJ2-7; TRBD2 agrees at 8 bases. Germline CDR1 and CDR2: SGHRS and YFSETQ. This CDR3 spans 14 amino acids. The V segment lost 2 bases and the J segment 7 bases; nucleotides outside the gene matches: 8. The CDR3 here is CASSFGGLAAEQYF. The CDR3 coding sequence is TGCGCCAGCAGCTTTGGTGGACTAGCAGCGGAGCAGTACTTC.

This chain uses TRBV12-5 with TRBJ2-7; D remains unclear. V was trimmed by 6 bases and J by 7 bases, leaving 10 bases between them. The V gene's germline CDR1 is LGHNT and CDR2 FRNRAP. The CDR3 is made up of 11 amino acids. DNA for the CDR3: TGTGCTAGTGGGAAAAACTATGAGCAGTACTTC. Its protein product is CASGKNYEQYF.